The 31 T cell receptor beta chains in this list originate from one sample, sequenced in a study of T cells expressing NK-cell markers. TCRdb re-analyzed the 5' RACE reads; it lists each CDR3 protein once, without DNA. The sample table sets out about half a million distinct CDR3 sequences. Source material: blood T cells: a sorted CD56 or NKG2C T cell subset, CD4+ or CD8+ T cells, or bulk PBMC T cells (not recorded which). The receptors shown here come from a woman between 45 and 65 years old in good health.

The chain combines TRBV7-2 with TRBJ2-4. The length of the CDR3 is 14 residues. The germline gives CDR1 SGHTA, CDR2 FQGNSA. CDR3 in amino acids: CASSLRTLENIQYF.

CDR3 sequence: CASRLDVSTQYF. The rearrangement links TRBV5-1 to TRBJ2-3; there is no DNA to check the TCRdb D call of TRBD2. The CDR3 is made up of 12 amino acids. Germline V gives CDR1 SGHRS, CDR2 YFSETQ.

The chain links TRBV27 to TRBJ1-2. Germline V lookup: CDR1 MNHEY, CDR2 SMNVEV (reference sequence). The CDR3 extends over 15 amino acids. The CDR3 here is CASSDRARINYGYTF.

The chain couples TRBV9 to TRBJ2-1; TCRdb returns TRBD1, unconfirmable since there is no DNA. The CDR3 spans 14 residues. Looked up from germline, CDR1 is SGDLS and CDR2 is YYNGEE. This chain's CDR3 is CASSKGTQYNEQFF.

V and J are TRBV27 and TRBJ1-2; lacking DNA, the TRBD1 call made by TCRdb goes unchecked. This CDR3 has 17 residues. CDR1 and CDR2 (germline): MNHEY, SMNVEV (reference sequence). The chain's CDR3 is CASSLRLGARGDYGYTF.

V usage is TRBV2 and J usage is TRBJ2-6. The CDR3 loop spans 15 amino acids. Per germline, CDR1 SNHLY and CDR2 FYNNEI. CDR3: CASSEVRSGANVLTF.

The gene calls are TRBV19 and TRBJ1-2. The germline V gene has CDR1 LNHDA and CDR2 SQIVND (reference sequence). This CDR3 has 12 amino acids. The CDR3 sequence is CASCTAYYGYTF.

The rearrangement links TRBV3-1 to TRBJ1-6. The germline CDR1 and CDR2 sequences are LGHDT and YNNKEL (reference sequence). The CDR3 totals 15 residues. The chain's CDR3 is CASSQVGGDYSPLHF.

The chain recombines TRBV5-1 with TRBJ2-5; TCRdb's assignment of TRBD1 cannot be checked, as there is no DNA. The germline V gene has CDR1 SGHRS and CDR2 YFSETQ. CDR3 size: 15 residues. CDR3: CASSLGILGRETQYF.

The rearrangement uses TRBV7-9 and TRBJ2-1. CDR3 length equals 12 residues. From germline, CDR1 is SEHNR and CDR2 FQNEAQ (reference sequence). This chain's CDR3 is CASSLAVLGLFF. Using reference TRBV7-9 and TRBJ2-1 for the parts outside the CDR3, the full variable domain is DTGVSQNPRHKITKRGQNVTFRCDPISEHNRLYWYRQTLGQGPEFLTYFQNEAQLEKSRLLSDRFSAERPKGSFSTLEIQRTEQGDSAMYLCASSLAVLGLFFGPGTRLTVL.

The rearrangement joins TRBV5-1 to TRBJ1-4. From germline, CDR1 is SGHRS and CDR2 YFSETQ. The CDR3 loop spans 14 amino acids. The CDR3 sequence: CASRSTGANEKLFF.

The V call is TRBV20-1, the J call TRBJ1-5; no DNA is available, so the TRBD1 call from TCRdb remains unchecked. The CDR3 is 14 amino acids. The germline CDR1 and CDR2 sequences are DFQATT and SNEGSKA (reference sequence). The CDR3 here is CSARVQGRNQPQHF.

The chain has TRBV24-1 and TRBJ2-5; lacking DNA, the TRBD2 call made by TCRdb goes unchecked. The CDR3 covers 15 residues. Per the germline V gene, CDR1 is KGHDR and CDR2 is SFDVKD. CDR3 residues: CATRKGPAGEETQYF.

This sequence joins TRBV7-2 and TRBJ2-1; TCRdb proposes TRBD1, but this gene call is untestable without DNA. Germline CDR1 reads SGHTA; CDR2 reads FQGNSA. This CDR3 is built from 15 residues. The CDR3 loop is CASSLGRGGNNEQFF.

The rearrangement joins TRBV24-1 to TRBJ2-1; TCRdb gives TRBD2 as the D gene, but with no DNA this cannot be confirmed. The CDR3 extends over 13 amino acids. Per the germline V gene, CDR1 is KGHDR and CDR2 is SFDVKD. CDR3 protein: CATSRSPSNEQFF.

This chain joins TRBV5-1 and TRBJ2-1. This CDR3 region has 14 residues. CDR1 SGHRS and CDR2 YFSETQ come from the germline V gene. CDR3 sequence reads: CASNPGGSYNEQFF.

This chain uses TRBV10-3 with TRBJ2-7; the D call from TCRdb, TRBD1, cannot be confirmed without DNA. The CDR3 consists of 15 residues. Germline values: CDR1 ENHRY, CDR2 SYGVKD. The CDR3 here is CAISESGRGLNEQYF.

The chain has TRBV6-5 and TRBJ1-2; as DNA is missing, the TRBD1 call by TCRdb cannot be tested. Germline V gives CDR1 MNHEY, CDR2 SVGAGI. The CDR3 contains 13 residues. This CDR3 is CASRPQGASGYTF.

J is TRBJ2-7 and V is TRBV5-1; TCRdb names TRBD1, which stays unverified in the absence of DNA. CDR1 is SGHRS and CDR2 is YFSETQ in the germline V gene. The CDR3 totals 16 residues. CDR3: CASSLGSSPGVVEQYF. Complete variable domain (other parts from reference TRBV5-1 and TRBJ2-7): KAGVTQTPRYLIKTRGQQVTLSCSPISGHRSVSWYQQTPGQGLQFLFEYFSETQRNKGNFPGRFSGRQFSNSRSEMNVSTLELGDSALYLCASSLGSSPGVVEQYFGPGTRLTVT.

This rearrangement joins TRBV20-1 to TRBJ2-4; TCRdb's D call of TRBD1 is untestable without DNA. Germline V lookup: CDR1 DFQATT, CDR2 SNEGSKA (reference sequence). This CDR3 spans 16 amino acids. The CDR3 sequence: CSAPRERRLAKNIQYF.

The rearrangement joins TRBV5-1 to TRBJ2-3; lacking DNA, the TRBD2 call made by TCRdb goes unchecked. Germline CDR1 is SGHRS and CDR2 is YFSETQ. The CDR3 totals 16 residues. The CDR3 loop is CASSPGLAGEGGTQYF.

The CDR3 reads CACGVRASYNEQFF. This chain joins TRBV6-1 and TRBJ2-1. This CDR3 is 14 amino acids long. Germline values: CDR1 MNHNS, CDR2 SASEGT.

CDR3 protein: CASSSGQGGANYGYTF. The rearrangement uses TRBV5-1 and TRBJ1-2. CDR3 length: 16 residues. CDR1 and CDR2 (germline): SGHRS, YFSETQ.

This chain joins TRBV5-1 and TRBJ2-7; the D call of TRBD1 rests on TCRdb alone, since no DNA is present to check it. The CDR3 sequence is 14 residues long. Germline V gives CDR1 SGHRS, CDR2 YFSETQ. CDR3 loop: CASGSGQAFYEQYF.

The rearrangement links TRBV5-1 to TRBJ2-1. The CDR3 is 16 amino acids. CDR1 and CDR2 from the germline V gene are SGHRS and YFSETQ. The CDR3 protein is CASSLGTTSSYNEQFF.

V gene TRBV3-1 combines with J gene TRBJ1-1. This CDR3 has 13 amino acids. The germline V gene has CDR1 LGHDT and CDR2 YNNKEL (reference sequence). The CDR3: CASSHLSGEKAFF. Drawing the rest from reference TRBV3-1 and TRBJ1-1, the complete variable domain is DTAVSQTPKYLVTQMGNDKSIKCEQNLGHDTMYWYKQDSKKFLKIMFSYNNKELIINETVPNRFSPKSPDKAHLNLHINSLELGDSAVYFCASSHLSGEKAFFGQGTRLTVV.

V usage is TRBV4-1 and J usage is TRBJ2-4; the D call of TRBD2 rests on TCRdb alone, since no DNA is present to check it. Germline loops: CDR1 MGHRA, CDR2 YSYEKL. The CDR3 length is 20 residues. The CDR3 sequence: CASSHGGMDLREGAKNIQYF.

This sequence joins TRBV20-1 and TRBJ2-1; TCRdb's D call, TRBD1, is unchecked because there is no DNA. This CDR3 spans 12 amino acids. Germline V gene sequence: CDR1 DFQATT, CDR2 SNEGSKA (reference sequence). CDR3 region: CSAKEGANEQFF.

This chain connects TRBV3-1 to TRBJ2-1; the TCRdb D gene call, TRBD2, has no DNA to confirm it. The CDR3 extends over 14 amino acids. Germline CDR1 and CDR2: LGHDT and YNNKEL (reference sequence). This CDR3 reads CASSHAVRGNEQFF.

The rearrangement uses TRBV20-1 and TRBJ1-1; TCRdb reports TRBD1, a call that lacks DNA to check it against. Germline V gene data show CDR1 as DFQATT and CDR2 as SNEGSKA (reference sequence). The CDR3 has 13 amino acids. CDR3 protein: CSARKSGTGEAFF.

The rearrangement links TRBV20-1 to TRBJ1-1. The CDR3 contains 13 residues. Germline V gene sequence: CDR1 DFQATT, CDR2 SNEGSKA (reference sequence). The CDR3 reads CSASGVSNTEAFF.